This T cell receptor (beta chain) was profiled in a study of cytomegalovirus exposure and HLA in healthy donors. Whole-study context: Earlier sequencing of 200 million or so T cells yielded roughly 120 million unique TCR beta sequences.

The table lists this clone with a count of one. Its matching antigen is unknown. Overall study findings and caveats: In a later analysis, V- and J-gene trimming of beta chains associated with a DCLRE1C missense variant, replicated independently. Published work reported that the classifier diagnosed cytomegalovirus status with high specificity and sensitivity. Earlier findings revealed that most TCR beta V segments proved productive either about 90% or about 30% of the time.

Primers for the PCR totalled 60 Vbeta and 13 Jbeta. Some clones are missing from TCRdb's copy, which holds only in-frame ones; the method was immunoSEQ multiplex PCR. The sample records 150,000 or so clones, 75% to 80% being singletons. V lost 1 base, J lost 8 bases, and 18 bases lay in between. The CDR3 runs to 16 residues. Germline V gene sequence: CDR1 SGHAT, CDR2 FQNNGV. The source is a woman between 50 and 59 years old in good health and CMV-seropositive. The V and J genes are TRBV11-2 and TRBJ1-5, with D maybe TRBD1 (5 bases). The sequencing sample was made of PBMCs. The chain's CDR3 is CASSLGAGLVGEPQHF. The CDR3 DNA follows: TGTGCCAGCAGCTTAGGGGCGGGGCTCGTTGGTGAGCCCCAGCATTTT.